The rows below give T cell receptor beta chains drawn from one sample of a study of T cells in Graves' hyperthyroidism and ophthalmopathy. TCRdb re-analysed the multiplex PCR reads in MiXCR, keeping a single row per CDR3 protein. Of a few hundred thousand distinct CDR3 sequences listed, around 16% are singletons. Sequencing used blood. The receptor source for this set is a woman aged 18-29 years with Graves' hyperthyroidism. Both conserved end residues are part of each CDR3. The order of the fields is V gene, J gene, CDR3 protein.

TRBV30,TRBJ1-5,CAWNQGAENQPQHF
TRBV3-1,TRBJ1-2,CASSQNPGQGIAVAGYTF
TRBV12-3/TRBV12-4,TRBJ1-1,CASSHPQGSPTEAFF
TRBV12-3/TRBV12-4,TRBJ2-2,CASILQRGRGDTGELFF
TRBV20-1,TRBJ2-6,CSARREGANVLTF
TRBV2,TRBJ1-5,CASSGQENQPQHF
TRBV20-1,TRBJ2-7,CSALASGGFRSDEQYF
TRBV25-1,TRBJ2-3,CASSDPPGRGGRRTDTQYF
TRBV5-1,TRBJ1-4,CASSLGAGEKLFF
TRBV20-1,TRBJ2-1,CSATKEVKEQFF
TRBV5-1,TRBJ2-5,CASSLSPSGGLETQYF
TRBV7-8,TRBJ2-3,CASSASGSLRTQYF
TRBV12-3/TRBV12-4,TRBJ1-2,CASSLQGAWYDYTF
TRBV29-1,TRBJ2-1,CSVRGLAALGFYNEQFF
TRBV20-1,TRBJ1-6,CSARDRQTAPNSPLHF
TRBV6-5,TRBJ2-1,CASSYFASSYNEQFF
TRBV10-3,TRBJ2-7,CAISESGVLNYEQYF
TRBV7-3,TRBJ1-6,CASSLFPSSYNSPLHF
TRBV11-2,TRBJ1-1,CASNRPGTGMNTEAFF
TRBV2,TRBJ2-7,CASIRSGGPGEQYF
TRBV6-1,TRBJ1-5,CASRGTINQPQHF
TRBV9,TRBJ2-1,CASSPRRDFYNEQFF
TRBV28,TRBJ2-3,CASTDAQRGASTDTQYF
TRBV28,TRBJ2-1,CASSFQRLAGYNEQFF
TRBV12-3/TRBV12-4,TRBJ1-5,CASSLTLRPLGSNQPQHF
TRBV5-5,TRBJ2-7,CASSPRQGRPYEQYF
TRBV11-3,TRBJ2-5,CASSLDPRETQYF
TRBV7-6,TRBJ1-1,CASSTGGGNTEAFF
TRBV20-1,TRBJ2-5,CSAREDSGPQETQYF
TRBV20-1,TRBJ2-1,CSASRFSHKTYNEQFF
TRBV9,TRBJ2-2,CASSVVGSGGELFF
TRBV3-1,TRBJ1-5,CASSLRLTRQPQHF
TRBV19,TRBJ2-5,CASSIGEGRRETQYF
TRBV20-1,TRBJ2-4,CSARDRRLPSNIQYF
TRBV4-2,TRBJ1-1,CASSLRVGNTEAFF
TRBV18,TRBJ2-7,CASSRLTGAYEQYF
TRBV7-9,TRBJ2-2,CASVQGGTANTGELFF
TRBV18,TRBJ2-2,CASSPPRTGYTGELFF
TRBV6-2/TRBV6-3,TRBJ2-3,CASSQGPIADTQYF
TRBV29-1,TRBJ1-2,CSVEDPSKRYGYTF
TRBV5-6,TRBJ2-5,CASSQGQLRGETQYF
TRBV6-1,TRBJ2-2,CASSHKGLAGTGELFF
TRBV12-3/TRBV12-4,TRBJ2-1,CASRPPGLAGGSYNEQFF
TRBV19,TRBJ2-1,CASSARGRSYNEQFF
TRBV29-1,TRBJ2-7,CSALSAIPREQYF
TRBV20-1,TRBJ2-1,CSARDSASGDRGGEQFF